This T cell receptor (beta chain) was profiled in a study of human T cells and chemical hapten exposure. Study at large: Across samples, TCR yields varied, mostly owing to small differences in pooled library volumes.

Findings and caveats of the study: Among TCRs, those above 1 in 1000 frequency were unaffected by DPC sensitization.

This clonotype came up many times. Its antigen is unidentified. Germline V gene lookup returns CDR1 LGHDT and CDR2 YNNKEL (reference sequence). Trimming pared 2 bases from V and 5 bases from J, leaving 9 bases between. This CDR3 spans 14 amino acids. Specified time point: healthy volunteer bleed at 6 weeks. The authors' total RNA extraction used unfractionated whole blood. Unique molecular identifiers were attached to individual cDNA molecules within the library. In the original analysis: There were a median of approximately 88,000 TCRs per sample, with a range from about 20,000 to 700,000. TCRdb called the RACE reads again in MiXCR, with one record for every CDR3 protein. TCRdb, not the authors, supplied the V and J calls. Among fewer than 100,000 distinct CDR3 sequences listed, 7% to 9.5% were seen once.

This clonotype was obtained from a female donor in good health. Some clones in this sample may be carry-over from other donors' samples. This rearrangement joins TRBV3-1 to TRBJ2-2; D call uncertain. Sequencing input: whole blood. The CDR3 is CASSQPLKTGELFF. Written as DNA, the CDR3 is TGTGCCAGCAGCCAACCCTTAAAGACCGGGGAGCTGTTTTTT.